These 14 T cell receptor beta chains share one sample of origin, sequenced in a study of a mutant IDH1 vaccine in newly diagnosed glioma. Time point reported: week 11, during vaccination. Vaccination used 300 ug of mutant IDH1 20-mer peptide per dose, with topical imiquimod. Repertoires were generated with immunoSEQ multiplex PCR, while TCRdb's copy carries only in-frame clones and drops some. The sample shows tens of thousands of clones, 80% of them seen only once. These receptors are not linked to any known antigen. The sample consisted of PBMCs, taken from a glioma patient whose treatment included an IDH1 peptide vaccine. The origin of the receptors is a man aged 50 to 60 with glioma.

The chain employs TRBV9 and TRBJ2-5; TRBD1 matches at 10 bases. V trimming: 1 base; J trimming: 3 bases; junction bases outside the gene matches: 9. Germline CDR1 reads SGDLS; CDR2 reads YYNGEE. This CDR3 region has 17 residues. The CDR3 region has the DNA TGTGCCAGCAGCGTAAATCCGGGGACAGGGGAAAAAGAGACCCAGTACTTC. Its protein product is CASSVNPGTGEKETQYF.

The sample holds a few counts of this clone. The chain combines TRBV7-9 with TRBJ1-3; 9 bases are shared with TRBD1. The junction had 10 bases not matched to a gene; V was cut back by 11 bases and J by 8 bases. CDR3 length: 13 residues. The germline CDR1 and CDR2 sequences are SEHNR and FQNEAQ (reference sequence). Here the CDR3 reads CAAGTGSGHTIYF. The CDR3 DNA sequence: TGTGCCGCCGGGACAGGGAGCGGGCACACCATATATTTT.

This clone has more than one count but fewer than ten. This chain joins TRBV7-9 and TRBJ1-1; D unclear. V lost 2 bases and J 1 base, leaving 8 bases between the germline ends. This CDR3 is 14 amino acids long. Germline V gene data show CDR1 as SEHNR and CDR2 as FQNEAQ (reference sequence). CDR3 loop: CASSLSGPNTEAFF. Written as DNA, the CDR3 is TGTGCCAGCAGCTTAAGTGGTCCGAACACTGAAGCTTTCTTT.

The rearrangement uses TRBV28 and TRBJ1-3; a weak D match, TRBD1 (5 bases). CDR3 length equals 15 residues. Looked up from germline, CDR1 is MDHEN and CDR2 is SYDVKM. V lost 9 bases, J lost 4 bases, and 19 bases lay in between. CDR3 loop: CASRWGAGSGNTIYF. Here the CDR3 DNA reads TGTGCCAGTAGATGGGGTGCAGGGTCCGGAAACACCATATATTTT. The full variable domain, in which reference TRBV28 and TRBJ1-3 provide the parts outside the CDR3, is DVKVTQSSRYLVKRTGEKVFLECVQDMDHENMFWYRQDPGLGLRLIYFSYDVKMKEKGDIPEGYSVSREKKERFSLILESASTNQTSMYLCASRWGAGSGNTIYFGEGSWLTVV.

The rearrangement links TRBV5-6 to TRBJ2-5; 7 positions match TRBD1. The CDR3 has 16 residues. Trimming cost V 3 bases and J 2 bases; bases outside gene matches: 10. Germline loops: CDR1 SGHDT, CDR2 YYEEEE. The CDR3 nucleotides read TGTGCCAGCAGCTATAAGATAACAGGGGAACAAGAGACCCAGTACTTC. Protein sequence: CASSYKITGEQETQYF.

The table lists this clone with a few counts. The chain uses TRBV4-1 and TRBJ1-4; D gene ambiguous. V lost 4 bases and J 3 bases, leaving 15 bases between the germline ends. This CDR3 is 16 amino acids long. The germline V gene has CDR1 MGHRA and CDR2 YSYEKL. CDR3 sequence (DNA): TGCGCCAGCAGCCCCGGCGCGCTGCGGGCTAATGAAAAACTGTTTTTT. Protein sequence: CASSPGALRANEKLFF.

The table lists this clone with a few counts. The chain is built from TRBV19 and TRBJ1-1; maybe TRBD1 (5 bases). Trimming pared 1 base from V and 12 bases from J, leaving 15 bases between. From germline, CDR1 is LNHDA and CDR2 SQIVND (reference sequence). The CDR3 has 13 amino acids. DNA of the CDR3: TGTGCCAGTAGTATAGGGCGGTTTGGGGGAACTTTCTTT. Its protein product is CASSIGRFGGTFF.

The chain employs TRBV7-9 and TRBJ1-5; TRBD1 agrees at 8 bases. Germline CDR1 reads SEHNR; CDR2 reads FQNEAQ (reference sequence). The CDR3 totals 15 residues. After removal of 6 bases from V and 5 bases from J, the junction contained 9 bases not matched to a gene. The CDR3 loop reads CASSPSGGADQPQHF. Written as DNA, the CDR3 is TGTGCCAGCAGTCCGTCAGGGGGCGCGGATCAGCCCCAGCATTTT.

In its sample, this clone was seen a few times. J is TRBJ1-1 and V is TRBV28, with D uncertain. V was shortened by 2 bases and J by 1 base, with 2 bases between the two germline ends. The length of the CDR3 is 12 residues. Germline-derived CDR1 and CDR2 are MDHEN and SYDVKM. The CDR3 is CASSLQNTEAFF. CDR3 sequence (DNA): TGTGCCAGCAGTTTACAGAACACTGAAGCTTTCTTT.

The chain recombines TRBV5-6 with TRBJ2-1, with unresolved D. CDR3 size: 14 residues. V was cut by 0 bases and J by 7 bases, with 11 bases left in between. CDR1 SGHDT and CDR2 YYEEEE come from the germline V gene. The DNA of the CDR3 is TGTGCCAGCAGCTTGGATTTAGCTACGAATGAGCAGTTCTTC. As protein: CASSLDLATNEQFF.

The chain combines TRBV4-1 with TRBJ1-2, with TRBD1 identical over 10 bases. Germline lookup yields CDR1 MGHRA and CDR2 YSYEKL. This CDR3 comprises 14 residues. With 2 bases clipped from V and 7 bases from J, the junction kept 4 bases outside the gene matches. CDR3: CASSQPTGGFGYTF. CDR3 DNA sequence: TGCGCCAGCAGCCAACCGACAGGGGGCTTTGGCTACACCTTC.

CDR3 nucleotide sequence: TGTGCTAGTGGTTGGGGGGGGACGGATACGCAGTATTTT. It specifies CASGWGGTDTQYF. The chain is built from TRBV12-5 and TRBJ2-3; 7 positions agree with TRBD2. The V segment lost 4 bases and the J segment 6 bases; nucleotides outside the gene matches: 4. The CDR3 is 13 residues long. Germline loops: CDR1 LGHNT, CDR2 FRNRAP. The full variable domain, its missing parts supplied by reference TRBV12-5 and TRBJ2-3, is DARVTQTPRHKVTEMGQEVTMRCQPILGHNTVFWYRQTMMQGLELLAYFRNRAPLDDSGMPKDRFSAEMPDATLATLKIQPSEPRDSAVYFCASGWGGTDTQYFGPGTRLTVL.

This chain connects TRBV11-2 to TRBJ2-7, with D unclear. Per germline, CDR1 SGHAT and CDR2 FQNNGV. V lost 4 bases and J lost 6, with 4 bases in between. This CDR3 region has 10 residues. The CDR3 nucleotides are TGTGCCAGCAGCTCGGGCGAGCAGTACTTC. Translation: CASSSGEQYF. The variable domain in full, completed from reference TRBV11-2 and TRBJ2-7, reads EAGVAQSPRYKIIEKRQSVAFWCNPISGHATLYWYQQILGQGPKLLIQFQNNGVVDDSQLPKDRFSAERLKGVDSTLKIQPAKLEDSAVYLCASSSGEQYFGPGTRLTVT.

The CDR3 DNA follows: TGTGCCAGCAGCTTGGGTGGAGGGACAGAGACCCAGTACTTC. Residues: CASSLGGGTETQYF. The V call is TRBV5-4, the J call TRBJ2-5; maybe TRBD2 (6 bases). The V gene lost 0 bases and the J gene lost 4 bases, with 10 bases spanning the gap. The CDR3 length is 14 residues. Germline CDR1 is SGHNT and CDR2 is YYREEE (reference sequence).